One sample yielded the 13 T cell receptor beta chains listed below, sequenced in a study of CD8 T cells in Susac syndrome. Reverse transcription of roughly 0.5 to 1 ug RNA was carried out with random hexamers. MiXCR was run by TCRdb on the immunoSEQ multiplex PCR reads, yielding one entry per CDR3 protein. In the table there are nearly 110,000 distinct CDR3 sequences, 94% of which are singletons. Sequencing input: CD8+ T cells from PBMCs. All receptors derive from a human donor with Susac syndrome.

The rearrangement uses TRBV15 and TRBJ1-1; 11 nucleotides agree with TRBD1. Trimming removed 5 bases from V and 3 bases from J; junction bases left unmatched: 2. The CDR3 sequence is 14 residues long. Germline V gene data show CDR1 as LNHNV and CDR2 as YYDKDF (reference sequence). CDR3 DNA sequence: TGTGCCACCAGCCGGGACAGGGGGGACACTGAAGCTTTCTTT. Its translation is CATSRDRGDTEAFF.

V and J are TRBV24-1 and TRBJ2-3, with D perhaps TRBD2 (6 bases). The CDR3 is 14 amino acids. Looked up from germline, CDR1 is KGHDR and CDR2 is SFDVKD. Trimming cost V 7 bases and J 5 bases, with 15 bases left between them. CDR3 residues: CATSTRDGGDTQYF. Written as DNA, the CDR3 is TGTGCCACCAGCACCCGGGACGGGGGAGATACGCAGTATTTT.

The V and J genes are TRBV9 and TRBJ1-5; TRBD1 matches at 8 bases. J was trimmed by 6 bases and V by 0 bases; bases with no gene match: 5. This CDR3 is built from 15 residues. Germline V gene lookup returns CDR1 SGDLS and CDR2 YYNGEE. The CDR3 spells CASSVEGDRSQPQHF. CDR3 in DNA: TGTGCCAGCAGCGTAGAGGGGGACAGGTCTCAGCCCCAGCATTTT.

DNA of the CDR3: TGTGCCAGCAGTCTCAAACCGGGACAGCACTACAATGAGCAGTTCTTC. Translated, it gives CASSLKPGQHYNEQFF. The V and J genes are TRBV28 and TRBJ2-1, with 7 bases that match TRBD1. V was pared by 5 bases and J by 3 bases, with 10 bases of the junction left unmatched. The CDR3 contains 16 residues. Germline V gives CDR1 MDHEN, CDR2 SYDVKM.

CDR3 bases: TGTGCCAGCACCTCGCCCCTAGCTGCCTACAATGAGCAGTTCTTC. Translation gives CASTSPLAAYNEQFF. V usage is TRBV27 and J usage is TRBJ2-1; a possible D gene is TRBD2 (5 bases). The V gene's germline CDR1 is MNHEY and CDR2 SMNVEV (reference sequence). V was trimmed by 7 bases and J by 2 bases, leaving 15 bases between them. This CDR3 has 15 amino acids.

V usage is TRBV3-1 and J usage is TRBJ2-7, with D tentatively TRBD1 (5 bases). V dropped 5 bases and J dropped 1 base, with 15 bases sitting between them. The germline V gene has CDR1 LGHDT and CDR2 YNNKEL (reference sequence). CDR3 length: 15 amino acids. DNA of the CDR3: TGTGCCAGCAGCGATCACCTCACAGGATCCTACGAGCAGTACTTC. As protein: CASSDHLTGSYEQYF.

This sequence joins TRBV20-1 and TRBJ2-1, with D possibly matching TRBD2 (6 bases). The CDR3 is 14 amino acids. CDR1 DFQATT and CDR2 SNEGSKA come from the germline V gene (reference sequence). Trimming stripped 0 bases from V and 2 bases from J, with 8 bases between. CDR3 coding DNA: TGCAGTGCTAGAGAAGCGGGCGCCTACAATGAGCAGTTCTTC. Its translation: CSAREAGAYNEQFF.

The V call is TRBV7-8, the J call TRBJ1-2; 8 nucleotides match TRBD1. The junction had 10 bases not matched to a gene; V was cut back by 4 bases and J by 6 bases. The CDR3 is made up of 15 amino acids. CDR1 SGHVS and CDR2 FQNEAQ come from the germline V gene. The CDR3 here is CASSSLDRAPNGYTF. The CDR3, as DNA: TGTGCCAGCAGCTCACTGGACAGGGCTCCCAATGGCTACACCTTC.

V is TRBV27 and J is TRBJ2-5; tentative D call: TRBD2 (6 bases). Germline CDR1 reads MNHEY; CDR2 reads SMNVEV (reference sequence). The CDR3 extends over 15 amino acids. V was cut by 7 bases and J by 5 bases, with 20 bases left in between. The CDR3 nucleotides are TGTGCCAGCACCACGGGCCTCAGCGGAGGGGAGACCCAGTACTTC. Amino acid sequence: CASTTGLSGGETQYF.

The rearrangement joins TRBV27 to TRBJ2-7, with TRBD1 identical over 8 bases. The CDR3 length is 11 residues. The germline V gene encodes CDR1 MNHEY and CDR2 SMNVEV (reference sequence). Trimming at V came to 8 bases and at J to 3 bases, leaving 0 bases not matched to a gene. The CDR3 DNA follows: TGTGCCAGCGGACAGGGCTACGAGCAGTACTTC. Amino acids: CASGQGYEQYF.

This chain uses TRBV12-3 or TRBV12-4 with TRBJ2-5; no reliable D call. The CDR3 loop spans 11 amino acids. V lost 4 bases and J lost 0, with 0 bases in between. The CDR3 sequence is CASSYQETQYF. The CDR3 nucleotides are TGTGCCAGCAGTTACCAAGAGACCCAGTACTTC.

V and J are TRBV2 and TRBJ2-3; 9 bases map to TRBD2. Germline V gene data show CDR1 as SNHLY and CDR2 as FYNNEI. The CDR3 has 17 residues. V gave up 7 bases and J gave up 4 bases; unmatched junction bases: 15. This chain's CDR3 is CASTSAGGGALADTQYF. The CDR3 DNA follows: TGTGCCAGCACCTCCGCGGGCGGGGGGGCCCTCGCAGATACGCAGTATTTT.

CDR3 nucleotide sequence: TGTGCCAGCAGCTTGTCGGGACACCGATACTATGGCTACACCTTC. It translates to CASSLSGHRYYGYTF. The gene calls are TRBV5-6 and TRBJ1-2, with a possible D match to TRBD1 (6 bases). The V and J ends lost 1 base and 3 bases respectively, with 13 bases between them. The CDR3 sequence is 15 residues long. CDR1 SGHDT and CDR2 YYEEEE come from the germline V gene.